This TCR beta chain was documented in a study of CD4 and CD8 cells across lung adenocarcinoma regions. The sample holds many counts of this clonotype. The patients had localized lung adenocarcinoma, a non-small cell subtype. V shed 1 base and J 5 bases; nucleotides not matched to a gene: 7. The CDR3 is made up of 17 amino acids. Each CDR3 protein is one row after TCRdb ran MiXCR on the PCR reads. In the table there are 15,000 to 20,000 distinct CDR3 sequences, about 50% of which are singletons. This clonotype originated in a male donor with lung adenocarcinoma. The CD4 and CD8 labels of this study may be unreliable. Sequenced input: CD8+ T cells from the margin of a lung tumor. The chain combines TRBV12-3 or TRBV12-4 with TRBJ2-1; 11 positions agree with TRBD2. Here the CDR3 reads CASSLVALAGGDNEQFF. The CDR3 DNA follows: TGTGCCAGCAGTTTAGTAGCCTTAGCGGGAGGGGACAATGAGCAGTTCTTC.